This T cell receptor beta chain was captured in a study of shared clonotypes between healthy human individuals. This clone was observed a few times. Its matching antigen is unknown. This CDR3 spans 14 amino acids. Per the germline V gene, CDR1 is SGHRS and CDR2 is YFSETQ. V lost 0 bases and J lost 3, with 10 bases in between. This table comes from immunoSEQ multiplex PCR, and its TCRdb copy is limited to in-frame clones, with some not included. The sample yields millions of clones, around 90% seen once. General study findings and limits: Sharing across four donors was highest in naive CD4 (roughly 5%) and lowest in memory CD8 (approximately 0.4%).

CD45RA+ naive and CD45RA-negative memory subsets were separated from CD4+ cells. Sequencing used naive CD4+ T cells sorted from blood. As for subset: CD45RA+ positively selected. The V gene is TRBV5-1, the J gene TRBJ2-7; possibly TRBD1 for D (5 bases). The receptor was isolated from a man between 18 and 35 years old in good health. The CDR3 region has the DNA TGCGCCAGCAGCTTGGAGGCAGGGAACTACGAGCAGTACTTC. Its protein product is CASSLEAGNYEQYF.